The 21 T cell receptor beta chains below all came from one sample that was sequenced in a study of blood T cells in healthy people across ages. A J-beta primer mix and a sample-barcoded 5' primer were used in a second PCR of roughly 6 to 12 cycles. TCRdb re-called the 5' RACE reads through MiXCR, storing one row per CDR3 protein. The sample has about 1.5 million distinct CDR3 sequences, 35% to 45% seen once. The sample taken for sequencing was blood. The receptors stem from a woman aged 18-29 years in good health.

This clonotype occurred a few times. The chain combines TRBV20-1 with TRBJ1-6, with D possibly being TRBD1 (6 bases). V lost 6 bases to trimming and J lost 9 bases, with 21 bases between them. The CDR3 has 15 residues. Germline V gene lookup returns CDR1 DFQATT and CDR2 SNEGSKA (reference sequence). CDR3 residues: CSAKFYRAAGSPLHF. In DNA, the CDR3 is TGCAGTGCCAAGTTCTACAGGGCTGCCGGTTCACCCCTCCACTTT.

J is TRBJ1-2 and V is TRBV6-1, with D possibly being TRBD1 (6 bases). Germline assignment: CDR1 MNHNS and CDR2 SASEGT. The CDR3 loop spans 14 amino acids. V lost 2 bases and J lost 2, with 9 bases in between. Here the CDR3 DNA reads TGTGCCAGCAGTGAAACCAGGGGCAACTATGGCTACACCTTC. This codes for CASSETRGNYGYTF.

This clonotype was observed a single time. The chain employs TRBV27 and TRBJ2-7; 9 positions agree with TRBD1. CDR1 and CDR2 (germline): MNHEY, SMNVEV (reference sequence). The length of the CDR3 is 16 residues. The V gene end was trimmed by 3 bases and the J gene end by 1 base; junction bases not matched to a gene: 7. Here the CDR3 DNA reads TGTGCCAGCAGTTTTATACCGGGACAGGGTTCCTACGAGCAGTACTTC. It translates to CASSFIPGQGSYEQYF.

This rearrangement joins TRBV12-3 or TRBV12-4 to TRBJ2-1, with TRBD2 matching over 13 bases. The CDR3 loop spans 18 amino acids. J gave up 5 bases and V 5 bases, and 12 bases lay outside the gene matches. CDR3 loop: CASSPVKGLAGLNNEQFF. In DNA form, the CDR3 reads TGTGCCAGCAGTCCCGTAAAGGGACTAGCGGGATTGAACAATGAGCAGTTCTTC.

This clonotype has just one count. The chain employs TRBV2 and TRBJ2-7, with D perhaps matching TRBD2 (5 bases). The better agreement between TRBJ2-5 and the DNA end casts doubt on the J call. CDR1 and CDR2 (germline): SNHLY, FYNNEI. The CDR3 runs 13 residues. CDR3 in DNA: TGTGCCAGCAGGGAGACTACCCCGGGGACCCAGTACTTC. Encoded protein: CASRETTPGTQYF.

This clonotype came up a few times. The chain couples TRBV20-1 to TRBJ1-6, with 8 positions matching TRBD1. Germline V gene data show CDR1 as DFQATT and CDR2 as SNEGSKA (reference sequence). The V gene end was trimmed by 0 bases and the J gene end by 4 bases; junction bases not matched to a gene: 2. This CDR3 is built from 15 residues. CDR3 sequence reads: CSARDWDRYNSPLHF. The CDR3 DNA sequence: TGCAGTGCTAGAGATTGGGACAGGTATAATTCACCCCTCCACTTT.

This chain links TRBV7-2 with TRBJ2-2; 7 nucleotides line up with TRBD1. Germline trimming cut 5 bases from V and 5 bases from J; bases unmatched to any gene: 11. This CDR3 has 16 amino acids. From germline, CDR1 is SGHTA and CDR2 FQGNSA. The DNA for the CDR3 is TGTGCCAGCAGCCCTAAGGGGGCAGGTGGGACCGGGGAGCTGTTTTTT. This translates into CASSPKGAGGTGELFF.

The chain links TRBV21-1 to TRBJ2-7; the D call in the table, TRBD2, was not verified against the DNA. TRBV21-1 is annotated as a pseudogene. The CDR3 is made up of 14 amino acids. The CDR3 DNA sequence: TGTGCCAGCAGCAGGCTAGCGGGAGTATACGAGCAGTACTTC. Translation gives CASSRLAGVYEQYF.

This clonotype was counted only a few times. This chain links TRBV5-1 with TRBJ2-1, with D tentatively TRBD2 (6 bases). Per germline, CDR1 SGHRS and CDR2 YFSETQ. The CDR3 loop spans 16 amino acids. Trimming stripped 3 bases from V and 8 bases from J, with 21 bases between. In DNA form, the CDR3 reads TGCGCCAGCAGCTGGGGACTTGGGACCGTAGGGGATGAGCAGTTCTTC. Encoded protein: CASSWGLGTVGDEQFF.

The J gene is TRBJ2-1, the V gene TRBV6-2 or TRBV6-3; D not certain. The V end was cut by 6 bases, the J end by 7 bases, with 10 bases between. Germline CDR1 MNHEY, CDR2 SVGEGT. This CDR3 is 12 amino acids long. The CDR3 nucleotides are TGTGCCAGCAGGTACGGCTGGAATGAGCAGTTCTTC. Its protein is CASRYGWNEQFF.

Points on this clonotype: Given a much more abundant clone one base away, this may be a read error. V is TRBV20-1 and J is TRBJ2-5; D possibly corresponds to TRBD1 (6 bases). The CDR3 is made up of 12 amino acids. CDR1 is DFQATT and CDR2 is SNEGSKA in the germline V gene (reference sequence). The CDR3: CSAQQGQGTQYF. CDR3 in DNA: TGCAGTGCTCAACAGGGCCAAGGGACCCAGTACTTC.

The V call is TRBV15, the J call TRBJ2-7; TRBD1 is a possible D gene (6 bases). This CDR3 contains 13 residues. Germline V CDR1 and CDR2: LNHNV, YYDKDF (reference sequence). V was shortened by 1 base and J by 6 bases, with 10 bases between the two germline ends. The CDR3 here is CATSRATGSEQYF. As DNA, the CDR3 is TGTGCCACCAGCAGAGCAACAGGGTCCGAGCAGTACTTC.

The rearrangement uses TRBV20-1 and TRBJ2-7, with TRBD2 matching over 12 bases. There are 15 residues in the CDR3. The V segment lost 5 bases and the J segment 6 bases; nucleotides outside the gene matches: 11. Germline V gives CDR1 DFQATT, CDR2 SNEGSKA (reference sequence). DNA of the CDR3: TGCAGTGCTTCGACTAGCGGGAGTAGTAGCGGCGAGCAGTACTTC. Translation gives CSASTSGSSSGEQYF.

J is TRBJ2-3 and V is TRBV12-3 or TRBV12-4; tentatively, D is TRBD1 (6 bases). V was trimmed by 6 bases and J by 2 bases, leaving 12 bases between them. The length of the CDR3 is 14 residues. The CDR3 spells CASRWRTATDTQYF. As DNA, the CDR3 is TGTGCCAGCAGGTGGAGGACAGCCACAGATACGCAGTATTTT.

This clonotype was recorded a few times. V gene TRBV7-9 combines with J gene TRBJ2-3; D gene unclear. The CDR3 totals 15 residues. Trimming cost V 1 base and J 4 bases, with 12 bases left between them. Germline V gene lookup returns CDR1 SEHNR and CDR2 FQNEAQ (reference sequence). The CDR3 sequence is CASSLGSASADTQYF. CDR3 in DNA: TGTGCCAGCAGCTTAGGGTCCGCCAGCGCAGATACGCAGTATTTT.

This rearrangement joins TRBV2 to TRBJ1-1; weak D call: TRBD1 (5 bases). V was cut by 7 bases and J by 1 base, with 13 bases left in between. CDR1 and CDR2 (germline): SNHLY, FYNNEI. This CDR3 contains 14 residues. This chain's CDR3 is CASIFKTANTEAFF. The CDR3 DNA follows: TGTGCCAGCATTTTCAAGACAGCGAACACTGAAGCTTTCTTT.

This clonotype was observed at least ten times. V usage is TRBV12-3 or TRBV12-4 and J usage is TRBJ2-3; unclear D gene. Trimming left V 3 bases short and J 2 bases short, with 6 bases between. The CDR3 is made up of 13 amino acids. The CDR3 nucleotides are TGTGCCAGCAGTTTCACGACCACAGATACGCAGTATTTT. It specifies CASSFTTTDTQYF.

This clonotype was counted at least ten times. The CDR3 loop reads CASSLAGKTYEQYF. Here the CDR3 DNA reads TGTGCCAGCAGTTTGGCGGGGAAAACCTACGAGCAGTACTTC. The chain is built from TRBV28 and TRBJ2-5, with a tentative D call TRBD2 (6 bases). The last part of the DNA fits TRBJ2-7 better; the J call may be wrong. The CDR3 totals 14 residues. CDR1 is MDHEN and CDR2 is SYDVKM in the germline V gene.

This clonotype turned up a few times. CDR3 nucleotide sequence: TGTGCCAGCAGTGCCTCTAGCGGGGTTAATACGCAGTATTTT. This translates into CASSASSGVNTQYF. This chain links TRBV12-3 or TRBV12-4 with TRBJ2-3; 9 positions agree with TRBD2. The ends lost 5 bases at V and 7 bases at J; junction bases unmatched: 7. The CDR3 runs 14 residues.

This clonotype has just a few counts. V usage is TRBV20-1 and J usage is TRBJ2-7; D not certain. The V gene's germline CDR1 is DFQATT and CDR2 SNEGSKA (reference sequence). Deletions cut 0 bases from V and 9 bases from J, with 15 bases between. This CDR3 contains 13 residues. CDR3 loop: CSARDTAFNVQYF. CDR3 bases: TGCAGTGCTAGAGATACCGCTTTCAATGTGCAGTACTTC.

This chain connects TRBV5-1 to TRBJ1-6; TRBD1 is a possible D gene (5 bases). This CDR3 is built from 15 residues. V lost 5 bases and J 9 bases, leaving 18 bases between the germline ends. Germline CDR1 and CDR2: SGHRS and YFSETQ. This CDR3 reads CASSRGQTWGSPLHF. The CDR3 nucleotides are TGCGCCAGCAGTCGGGGCCAAACCTGGGGTTCACCCCTCCACTTT.